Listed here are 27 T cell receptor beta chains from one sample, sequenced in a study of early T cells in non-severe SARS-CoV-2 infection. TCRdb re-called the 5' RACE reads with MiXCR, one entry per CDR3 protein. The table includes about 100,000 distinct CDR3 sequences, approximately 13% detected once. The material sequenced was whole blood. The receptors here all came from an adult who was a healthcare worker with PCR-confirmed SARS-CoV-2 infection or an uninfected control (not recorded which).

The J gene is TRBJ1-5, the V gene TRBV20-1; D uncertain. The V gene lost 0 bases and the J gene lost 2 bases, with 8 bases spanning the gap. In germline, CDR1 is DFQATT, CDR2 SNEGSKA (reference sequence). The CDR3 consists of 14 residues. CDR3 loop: CSARDSTGNQPQHF. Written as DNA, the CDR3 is TGCAGTGCTAGAGATTCAACGGGCAATCAGCCCCAGCATTTT.

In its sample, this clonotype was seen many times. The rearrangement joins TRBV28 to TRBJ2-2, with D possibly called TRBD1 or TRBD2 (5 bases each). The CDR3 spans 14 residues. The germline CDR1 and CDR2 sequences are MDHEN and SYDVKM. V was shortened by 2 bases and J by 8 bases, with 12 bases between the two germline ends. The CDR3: CASSLGWDAGELFF. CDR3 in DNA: TGTGCCAGCAGTTTAGGGTGGGACGCGGGGGAGCTGTTTTTT. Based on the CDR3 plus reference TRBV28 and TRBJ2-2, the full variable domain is DVKVTQSSRYLVKRTGEKVFLECVQDMDHENMFWYRQDPGLGLRLIYFSYDVKMKEKGDIPEGYSVSREKKERFSLILESASTNQTSMYLCASSLGWDAGELFFGEGSRLTVL.

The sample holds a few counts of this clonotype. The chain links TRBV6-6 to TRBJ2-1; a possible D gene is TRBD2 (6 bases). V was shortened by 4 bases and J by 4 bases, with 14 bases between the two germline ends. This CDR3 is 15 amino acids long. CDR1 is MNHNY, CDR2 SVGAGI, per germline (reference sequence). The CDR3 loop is CASSSPPGGYNEQFF. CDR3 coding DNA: TGTGCCAGCAGTTCTCCGCCTGGGGGGTACAATGAGCAGTTCTTC.

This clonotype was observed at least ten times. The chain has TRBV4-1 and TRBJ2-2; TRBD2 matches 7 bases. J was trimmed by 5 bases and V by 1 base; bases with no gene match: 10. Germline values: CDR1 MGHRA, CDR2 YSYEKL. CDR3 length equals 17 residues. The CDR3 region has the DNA TGCGCCAGCAGCCAAGGGAGGTGGGACTACGGTACCGGGGAGCTGTTTTTT. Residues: CASSQGRWDYGTGELFF.

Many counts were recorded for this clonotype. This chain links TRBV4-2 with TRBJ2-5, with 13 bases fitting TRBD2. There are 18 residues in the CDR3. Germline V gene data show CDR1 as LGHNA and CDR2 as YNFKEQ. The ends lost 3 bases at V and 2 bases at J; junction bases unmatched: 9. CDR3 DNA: TGTGCCAGCAGCCAGTTCACTAGCGGGGGGGCAAGGCAAGAGACCCAGTACTTC. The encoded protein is CASSQFTSGGARQETQYF.

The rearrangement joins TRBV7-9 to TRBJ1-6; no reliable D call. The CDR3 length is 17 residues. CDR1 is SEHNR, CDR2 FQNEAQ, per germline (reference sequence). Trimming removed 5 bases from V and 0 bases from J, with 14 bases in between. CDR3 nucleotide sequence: TGTGCCAGCAGCGACGGGCTCGGGAGCTCCTATAATTCACCCCTCCACTTT. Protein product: CASSDGLGSSYNSPLHF. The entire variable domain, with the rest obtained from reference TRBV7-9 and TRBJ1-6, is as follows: DTGVSQNPRHKITKRGQNVTFRCDPISEHNRLYWYRQTLGQGPEFLTYFQNEAQLEKSRLLSDRFSAERPKGSFSTLEIQRTEQGDSAMYLCASSDGLGSSYNSPLHFGNGTRLTVT.

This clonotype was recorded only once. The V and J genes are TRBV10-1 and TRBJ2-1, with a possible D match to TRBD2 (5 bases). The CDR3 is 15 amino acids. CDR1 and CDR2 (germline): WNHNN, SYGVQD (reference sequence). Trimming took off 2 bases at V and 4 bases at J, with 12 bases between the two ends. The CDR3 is CASSELAAAYNEQFF. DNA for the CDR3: TGCGCCAGCAGTGAGCTAGCCGCGGCTTACAATGAGCAGTTCTTC.

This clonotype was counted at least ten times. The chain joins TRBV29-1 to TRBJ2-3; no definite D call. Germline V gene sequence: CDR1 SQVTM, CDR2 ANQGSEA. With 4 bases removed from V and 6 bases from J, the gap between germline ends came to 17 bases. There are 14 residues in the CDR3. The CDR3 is CSVVSRGVDDTQYF. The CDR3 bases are TGCAGCGTTGTCTCTCGAGGCGTAGATGATACGCAGTATTTT.

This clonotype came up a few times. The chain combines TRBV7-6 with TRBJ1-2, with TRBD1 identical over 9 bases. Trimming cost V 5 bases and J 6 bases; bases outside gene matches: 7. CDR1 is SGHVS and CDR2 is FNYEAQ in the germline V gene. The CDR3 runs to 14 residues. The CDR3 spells CASSPGTGSDGYTF. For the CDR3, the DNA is TGTGCCAGCAGCCCAGGGACAGGGAGTGATGGCTACACCTTC.

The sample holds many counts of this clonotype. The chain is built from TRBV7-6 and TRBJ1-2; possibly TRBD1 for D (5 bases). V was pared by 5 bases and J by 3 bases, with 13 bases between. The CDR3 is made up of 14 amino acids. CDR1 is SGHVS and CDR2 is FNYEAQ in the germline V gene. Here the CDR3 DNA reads TGTGCCAGCAGCCCCGCGGGGGACTACTATGGCTACACCTTC. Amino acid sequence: CASSPAGDYYGYTF. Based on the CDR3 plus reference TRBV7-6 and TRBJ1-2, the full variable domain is GAGVSQSPRYKVTKRGQDVALRCDPISGHVSLYWYRQALGQGPEFLTYFNYEAQQDKSGLPNDRFSAERPEGSISTLTIQRTEQRDSAMYRCASSPAGDYYGYTFGSGTRLTVV.

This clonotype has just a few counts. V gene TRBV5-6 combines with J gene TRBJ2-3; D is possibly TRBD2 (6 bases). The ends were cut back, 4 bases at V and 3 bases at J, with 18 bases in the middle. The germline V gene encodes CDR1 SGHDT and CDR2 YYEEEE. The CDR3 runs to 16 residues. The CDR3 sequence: CASSPGWLALTDTQYF. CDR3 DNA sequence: TGTGCCAGCAGCCCTGGTTGGCTAGCGCTAACAGATACGCAGTATTTT.

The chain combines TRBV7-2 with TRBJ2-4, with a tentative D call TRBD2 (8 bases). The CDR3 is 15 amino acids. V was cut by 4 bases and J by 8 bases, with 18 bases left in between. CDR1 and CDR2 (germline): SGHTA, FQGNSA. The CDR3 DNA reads TGTGCCAGCAGCTCAGCGGGAGCAGGGGGGTACATTCAGTACTTC. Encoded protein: CASSSAGAGGYIQYF.

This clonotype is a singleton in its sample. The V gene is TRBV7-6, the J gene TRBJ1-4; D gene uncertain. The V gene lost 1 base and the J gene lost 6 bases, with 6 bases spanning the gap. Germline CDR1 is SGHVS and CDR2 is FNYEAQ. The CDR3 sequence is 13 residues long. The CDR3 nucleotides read TGTGCCAGCAGCTTAGGTGCTTATGAAAAACTGTTTTTT. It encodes CASSLGAYEKLFF. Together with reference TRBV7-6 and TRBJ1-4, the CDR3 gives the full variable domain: GAGVSQSPRYKVTKRGQDVALRCDPISGHVSLYWYRQALGQGPEFLTYFNYEAQQDKSGLPNDRFSAERPEGSISTLTIQRTEQRDSAMYRCASSLGAYEKLFFGSGTQLSVL.

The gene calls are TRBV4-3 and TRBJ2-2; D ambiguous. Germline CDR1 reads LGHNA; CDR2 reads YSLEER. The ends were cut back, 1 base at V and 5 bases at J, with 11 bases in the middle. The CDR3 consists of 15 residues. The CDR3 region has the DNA TGCGCCAGCAGCCAAGGGATCTCGGCTACCGGGGAGCTGTTTTTT. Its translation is CASSQGISATGELFF.

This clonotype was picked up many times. Written as DNA, the CDR3 is TGTGCCAGCAGCCCTACTAGCGGCCTTTACAATGAGCAGTTCTTC. Amino acids: CASSPTSGLYNEQFF. The chain carries TRBV7-2 and TRBJ2-1; 8 nucleotides align to TRBD2. From germline, CDR1 is SGHTA and CDR2 FQGNSA. Trimming removed 5 bases from V and 4 bases from J; junction bases left unmatched: 7. The CDR3 extends over 15 amino acids.

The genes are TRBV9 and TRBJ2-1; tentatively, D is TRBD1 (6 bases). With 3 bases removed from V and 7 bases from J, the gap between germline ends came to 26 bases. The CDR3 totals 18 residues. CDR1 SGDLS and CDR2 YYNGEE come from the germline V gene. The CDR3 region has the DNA TGTGCCAGCAGCGCCCCAGGGGAAGTACCCCTCCTTTGGAATGAGCAGTTCTTC. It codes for CASSAPGEVPLLWNEQFF.

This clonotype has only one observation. This chain's CDR3 is CASSVAPSSGELFF. The DNA of the CDR3 is TGTGCCAGCAGCGTAGCCCCTAGCTCTGGGGAGCTGTTTTTT. The J gene is TRBJ2-2, the V gene TRBV9, with a weak D call TRBD2 (5 bases). The CDR3 runs to 14 residues. The V end was cut by 0 bases, the J end by 8 bases, with 11 bases between. Looked up from germline, CDR1 is SGDLS and CDR2 is YYNGEE.

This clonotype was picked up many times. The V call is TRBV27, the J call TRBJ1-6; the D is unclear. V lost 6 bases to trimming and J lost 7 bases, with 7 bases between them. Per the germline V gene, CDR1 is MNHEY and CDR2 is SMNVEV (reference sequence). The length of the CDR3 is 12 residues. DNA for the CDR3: TGTGCCAGCAGCCGCGGGAATTCACCCCTCCACTTT. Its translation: CASSRGNSPLHF.

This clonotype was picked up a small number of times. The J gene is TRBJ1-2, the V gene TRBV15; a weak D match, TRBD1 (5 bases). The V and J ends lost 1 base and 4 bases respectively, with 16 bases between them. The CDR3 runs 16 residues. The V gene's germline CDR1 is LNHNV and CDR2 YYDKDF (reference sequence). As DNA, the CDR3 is TGTGCCACCAGCAGAGGAGGGACCCTTCTGGGCTATGGCTACACCTTC. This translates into CATSRGGTLLGYGYTF. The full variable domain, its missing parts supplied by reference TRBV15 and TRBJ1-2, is DAMVIQNPRYQVTQFGKPVTLSCSQTLNHNVMYWYQQKSSQAPKLLFHYYDKDFNNEADTPDNFQSRRPNTSFCFLDIRSPGLGDTAMYLCATSRGGTLLGYGYTFGSGTRLTVV.

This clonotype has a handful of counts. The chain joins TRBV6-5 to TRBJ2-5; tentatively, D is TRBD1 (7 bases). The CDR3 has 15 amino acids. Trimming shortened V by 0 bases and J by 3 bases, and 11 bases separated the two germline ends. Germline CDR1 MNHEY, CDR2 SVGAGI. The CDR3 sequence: CASSYSRGTEETQYF. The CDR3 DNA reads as TGTGCCAGCAGTTACTCCCGGGGGACAGAAGAGACCCAGTACTTC.

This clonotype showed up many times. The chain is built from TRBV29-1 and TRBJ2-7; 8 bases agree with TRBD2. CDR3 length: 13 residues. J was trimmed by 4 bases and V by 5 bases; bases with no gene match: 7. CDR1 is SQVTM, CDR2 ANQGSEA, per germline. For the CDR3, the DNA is TGCAGCGTTCGGGGGGGAAGCAGGTACGAGCAGTACTTC. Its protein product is CSVRGGSRYEQYF.

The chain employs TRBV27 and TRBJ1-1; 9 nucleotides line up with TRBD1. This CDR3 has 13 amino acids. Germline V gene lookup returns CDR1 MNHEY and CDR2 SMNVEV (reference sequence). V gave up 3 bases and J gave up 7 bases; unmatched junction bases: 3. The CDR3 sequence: CASSFGTGREAFF. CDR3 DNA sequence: TGTGCCAGCAGTTTCGGGACAGGGCGTGAAGCTTTCTTT.

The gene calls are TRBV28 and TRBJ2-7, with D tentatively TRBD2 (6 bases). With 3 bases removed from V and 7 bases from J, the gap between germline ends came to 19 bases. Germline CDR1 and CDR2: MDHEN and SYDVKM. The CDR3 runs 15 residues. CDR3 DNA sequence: TGTGCCAGCAGTTTGGCCCGGCGGCCCGCGGGGGAGCAGTACTTC. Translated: CASSLARRPAGEQYF.

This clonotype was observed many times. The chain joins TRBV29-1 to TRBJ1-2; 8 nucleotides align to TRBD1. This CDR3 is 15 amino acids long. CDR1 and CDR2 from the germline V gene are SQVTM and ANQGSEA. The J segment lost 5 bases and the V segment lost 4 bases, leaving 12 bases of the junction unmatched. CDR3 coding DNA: TGCAGCGTTGTTTCGCAGGGGGCGTTCGGATATGGCTACACCTTC. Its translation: CSVVSQGAFGYGYTF.

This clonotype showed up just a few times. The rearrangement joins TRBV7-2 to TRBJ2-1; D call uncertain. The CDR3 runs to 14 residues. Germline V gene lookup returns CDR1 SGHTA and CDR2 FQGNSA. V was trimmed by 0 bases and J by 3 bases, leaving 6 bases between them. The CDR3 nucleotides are TGTGCCAGCAGCTTAGCAGGGAACTACAATGAGCAGTTCTTC. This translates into CASSLAGNYNEQFF.

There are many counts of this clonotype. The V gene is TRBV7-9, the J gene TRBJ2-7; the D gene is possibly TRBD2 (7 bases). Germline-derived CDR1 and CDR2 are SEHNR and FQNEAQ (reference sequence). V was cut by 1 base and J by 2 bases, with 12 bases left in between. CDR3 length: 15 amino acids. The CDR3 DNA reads TGTGCCAGCAGCTTAGGGGGGGGCACTACCTACGAGCAGTACTTC. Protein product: CASSLGGGTTYEQYF.

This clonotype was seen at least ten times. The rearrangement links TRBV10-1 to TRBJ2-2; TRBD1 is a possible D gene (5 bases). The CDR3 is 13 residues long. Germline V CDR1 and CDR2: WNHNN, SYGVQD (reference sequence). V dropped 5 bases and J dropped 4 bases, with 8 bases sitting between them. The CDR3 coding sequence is TGCGCCAGCAGTAACCAGGGCACCGGGGAGCTGTTTTTT. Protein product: CASSNQGTGELFF.